These 26 T cell receptor beta chains were sequenced from one sample in a study of blood T cell repertoires in COVID-19. Measured with immunoSEQ multiplex PCR; TCRdb has only the in-frame clones, and not every one. The table lists a few hundred thousand clones, approximately 89% of them singletons. Sequencing was performed on PBMCs or T cells enriched from blood (not recorded which). These TCRs come from a woman in her thirties or forties who had been exposed to COVID-19.

V is TRBV4-1 and J is TRBJ2-5; 7 bases are shared with TRBD1. The ends lost 2 bases at V and 5 bases at J; junction bases unmatched: 5. Germline V gene data show CDR1 as MGHRA and CDR2 as YSYEKL. This CDR3 spans 14 amino acids. The CDR3 nucleotides read TGCGCCAGCAGCCAACCGGGACAGTTGGAGACCCAGTACTTC. Translating gives CASSQPGQLETQYF.

V gene TRBV7-8 combines with J gene TRBJ1-1; no reliable D call. In germline, CDR1 is SGHVS, CDR2 FQNEAQ. This CDR3 is 13 amino acids long. V was cut by 6 bases and J by 0 bases, with 8 bases left in between. In DNA, the CDR3 is TGTGCCAGCAGGGCAGGCATGAACACTGAAGCTTTCTTT. Encoded protein: CASRAGMNTEAFF.

The chain employs TRBV25-1 and TRBJ2-1, with 7 bases aligning to TRBD1. Trimming cost V 3 bases and J 5 bases; bases outside gene matches: 13. The CDR3 length is 17 residues. Per germline, CDR1 MGHDK and CDR2 SYGVNS. CDR3 sequence (DNA): TGTGCCAGCAGTGACCTGACAGGGACAGAAAAAAACAATGAGCAGTTCTTC. Protein: CASSDLTGTEKNNEQFF.

The chain uses TRBV19 and TRBJ2-3, with a tentative D call TRBD2 (5 bases). Per germline, CDR1 LNHDA and CDR2 SQIVND (reference sequence). V was cut by 3 bases and J by 5 bases, with 18 bases left in between. This CDR3 is built from 16 residues. The CDR3 bases are TGTGCCAGTAGTATTCGAGCGGTCGGTCTAAGAGATACGCAGTATTTT. This codes for CASSIRAVGLRDTQYF.

The chain has TRBV28 and TRBJ2-2; 9 bases are shared with TRBD1. Trimming at V came to 5 bases and at J to 4 bases, leaving 2 bases not matched to a gene. The germline V gene has CDR1 MDHEN and CDR2 SYDVKM. This CDR3 has 14 residues. The DNA for the CDR3 is TGTGCCAGCAGTCCGGGACAGGGCACCGGGGAGCTGTTTTTT. Translating it yields CASSPGQGTGELFF.

This chain joins TRBV6-5 and TRBJ2-5, with TRBD1 matching over 7 bases. V shed 6 bases and J 9 bases; nucleotides not matched to a gene: 13. The germline gives CDR1 MNHEY, CDR2 SVGAGI. The CDR3 is made up of 14 amino acids. DNA for the CDR3: TGTGCCAGCAGCGACGAGAGGGGGCGAATGCCCCAGTACTTC. Encoded protein: CASSDERGRMPQYF.

Comment on this clone: Other DNA sequences from this sample encode an identical CDR3 as well. In DNA, the CDR3 is TGTGCCAGCTCACCTCAGGGGAACACTGAAGCTTTCTTT. This encodes CASSPQGNTEAFF. The genes are TRBV18 and TRBJ1-1; TRBD1 is a possible D gene (5 bases). The germline V gene has CDR1 KGHSH and CDR2 LQKENI. Trimming took 3 bases from V and 1 from J, leaving 6 bases between them. CDR3 length equals 13 residues.

The V and J genes are TRBV7-2 and TRBJ1-5; D is ambiguous. Germline V gene sequence: CDR1 SGHTA, CDR2 FQGNSA. This CDR3 region has 14 residues. V lost 6 bases, J lost 5 bases, and 14 bases lay in between. For the CDR3, the DNA is TGTGCCAGCAGTTTGGGCCTTAACTATCAGCCCCAGCATTTT. Its protein is CASSLGLNYQPQHF.

This sequence joins TRBV4-1 and TRBJ1-1; no clear D. The CDR3 spans 15 residues. Germline CDR1 is MGHRA and CDR2 is YSYEKL. The ends were cut back, 1 base at V and 2 bases at J, with 11 bases in the middle. CDR3: CASSQGVVTNTEAFF. The CDR3 coding sequence is TGCGCCAGCAGCCAAGGAGTCGTGACAAACACTGAAGCTTTCTTT.

The V and J genes are TRBV24-1 and TRBJ2-3; D gene unclear. V lost 3 bases to trimming and J lost 1 base, with 13 bases between them. This CDR3 has 16 residues. The germline V gene has CDR1 KGHDR and CDR2 SFDVKD. DNA of the CDR3: TGTGCCACCAGTGATCTTCCTAGAGTCGGCACAGATACGCAGTATTTT. It specifies CATSDLPRVGTDTQYF.

The rearrangement uses TRBV18 and TRBJ1-2; 8 nucleotides align to TRBD1. The CDR3 totals 14 residues. The V and J ends lost 5 bases and 8 bases, in that order; junction bases with no gene match: 10. Germline V gives CDR1 KGHSH, CDR2 LQKENI. The CDR3 sequence: CASSLDRGSGGYTF. Written as DNA, the CDR3 is TGTGCCAGCTCATTAGACAGGGGTTCGGGCGGCTACACCTTC.

V and J are TRBV7-6 and TRBJ2-3, with a tentative D call TRBD2 (5 bases). The CDR3 runs to 17 residues. Germline CDR1 and CDR2: SGHVS and FNYEAQ. With 5 bases removed from V and 1 base from J, the gap between germline ends came to 19 bases. In nucleotides, the CDR3 is TGTGCCAGCAGCCTCGAGGTGGACTCTGCCCGCACAGATACGCAGTATTTT. Translating gives CASSLEVDSARTDTQYF.

The chain uses TRBV7-2 and TRBJ2-7, with D possibly being TRBD2 (6 bases). The CDR3 is 16 residues long. V lost 2 bases, J lost 7 bases, and 21 bases lay in between. CDR1 SGHTA and CDR2 FQGNSA come from the germline V gene. The CDR3 loop is CASSLRFGSGRGEQYF. CDR3 DNA sequence: TGTGCCAGCAGCTTAAGGTTTGGTAGCGGCCGAGGGGAGCAGTACTTC.

The chain joins TRBV28 to TRBJ2-3; the match to TRBD2 covers 11 bases. The CDR3 has 15 residues. In germline, CDR1 is MDHEN, CDR2 SYDVKM. V shed 6 bases, J shed 3 bases, and the junction held 5 bases outside the gene matches. The CDR3 DNA sequence: TGTGCCAGCAGAGTAGCGGGGGGGGGAACAGATACGCAGTATTTT. This codes for CASRVAGGGTDTQYF.

The gene calls are TRBV7-2 and TRBJ1-6, with D perhaps TRBD1 (6 bases). Germline CDR1 SGHTA, CDR2 FQGNSA. The V and J ends lost 1 base and 10 bases respectively, with 14 bases between them. This CDR3 comprises 15 residues. CDR3 coding DNA: TGTGCCAGCAGCTTAGAAGGGACATTAATATCACCCCTCCACTTT. This gives the protein CASSLEGTLISPLHF.

This clone was seen just once. V usage is TRBV2 and J usage is TRBJ1-5; D is ambiguous. The CDR3 is made up of 15 amino acids. Looked up from germline, CDR1 is SNHLY and CDR2 is FYNNEI. Trimming stripped 2 bases from V and 1 base from J, with 9 bases between. The CDR3 protein is CASSELEVSNQPQHF. CDR3 DNA: TGTGCCAGCAGTGAATTGGAGGTCAGCAATCAGCCCCAGCATTTT.

V usage is TRBV27 and J usage is TRBJ1-1; 8 bases fit TRBD1. From germline, CDR1 is MNHEY and CDR2 SMNVEV (reference sequence). CDR3 length: 15 amino acids. Losses at the gene ends were 2 bases for V and 5 bases for J; bases not matched to a gene: 7. The CDR3 DNA is TGTGCCAGCAGTTTACTCGCGGACAGGGAGACTGAAGCTTTCTTT. As protein: CASSLLADRETEAFF.

The rearrangement uses TRBV3-1 (or the pseudogene TRBV3-2) and TRBJ1-1; 7 bases are a match to TRBD1. The CDR3 loop spans 17 amino acids. The germline V gene has CDR1 LGHDT and CDR2 YNNKEL (reference sequence). V lost 2 bases and J lost 0; bases outside the gene matches: 9. The DNA for the CDR3 is TGTGCCAGCAGCCAACTTAACAGGGGACGGGTGAACACTGAAGCTTTCTTT. Encoded protein: CASSQLNRGRVNTEAFF.

At least ten counts were recorded for this clone. The genes are TRBV3-1 (or the pseudogene TRBV3-2) and TRBJ2-5; TRBD1 aligns across 12 bases. The germline CDR1 and CDR2 sequences are LGHDT and YNNKEL (reference sequence). The V gene end was trimmed by 5 bases and the J gene end by 4 bases; junction bases not matched to a gene: 5. CDR3 length: 15 residues. CDR3 DNA sequence: TGTGCCAGCAGCGGGACAGGGGGCATGTTAGAGACCCAGTACTTC. Its translation is CASSGTGGMLETQYF.

Only one count was recorded for this clone. The J gene is TRBJ2-1, the V gene TRBV7-9; 8 bases are shared with TRBD1. The V segment lost 5 bases and the J segment 5 bases; nucleotides outside the gene matches: 8. Looked up from germline, CDR1 is SEHNR and CDR2 is FQNEAQ (reference sequence). This CDR3 has 15 amino acids. This CDR3 is CASSLDRGEDNEQFF. The CDR3 DNA reads as TGTGCCAGCAGCCTAGACAGGGGTGAAGACAATGAGCAGTTCTTC. The full variable domain, completed using reference TRBV7-9 and TRBJ2-1, is DTGVSQNPRHKITKRGQNVTFRCDPISEHNRLYWYRQTLGQGPEFLTYFQNEAQLEKSRLLSDRFSAERPKGSFSTLEIQRTEQGDSAMYLCASSLDRGEDNEQFFGPGTRLTVL.

This rearrangement joins TRBV6-5 to TRBJ2-5; 12 bases align to TRBD2. The CDR3 is 15 residues long. J was trimmed by 3 bases and V by 6 bases; bases with no gene match: 5. Germline CDR1 MNHEY, CDR2 SVGAGI. The CDR3 sequence: CASRRGLAGKETQYF. The CDR3 region has the DNA TGTGCCAGCAGGCGAGGACTAGCGGGGAAAGAGACCCAGTACTTC.

This sequence joins TRBV10-2 and TRBJ2-3; maybe TRBD2 (5 bases). The germline gives CDR1 WSHSY, CDR2 SAAADI. This CDR3 region has 14 residues. The ends were cut back, 8 bases at V and 3 bases at J, with 15 bases in the middle. The CDR3 coding sequence is TGCGCCAGCCGTCGGGATCCAAAGACAGATACGCAGTATTTT. Protein: CASRRDPKTDTQYF.

The J gene is TRBJ1-1, the V gene TRBV11-1, with D perhaps TRBD1 (5 bases). CDR1 and CDR2 (germline): SGHAT, FQDESV (reference sequence). CDR3 length: 14 residues. V was trimmed by 5 bases and J by 4 bases, leaving 14 bases between them. The CDR3 bases are TGTGCCAGCAGCAACTCGGGAGGGACCACTGAAGCTTTCTTT. As protein: CASSNSGGTTEAFF.

V gene TRBV5-6 combines with J gene TRBJ2-7; D is ambiguous. The CDR3 totals 16 residues. V was cut by 4 bases and J by 2 bases, with 19 bases left in between. Germline assignment: CDR1 SGHDT and CDR2 YYEEEE. CDR3 coding DNA: TGTGCCAGCAGCGCGGAGAAACATCGACGAACCTACGAGCAGTACTTC. Residues: CASSAEKHRRTYEQYF. The full variable domain, with the rest looked up from reference TRBV5-6 and TRBJ2-7, is DAGVTQSPTHLIKTRGQQVTLRCSPKSGHDTVSWYQQALGQGPQFIFQYYEEEERQRGNFPDRFSGHQFPNYSSELNVNALLLGDSALYLCASSAEKHRRTYEQYFGPGTRLTVT.

The chain couples TRBV27 to TRBJ1-2; TRBD1 is a possible D gene (6 bases). This CDR3 has 14 amino acids. V lost 2 bases and J 7 bases, leaving 14 bases between the germline ends. Germline V gene sequence: CDR1 MNHEY, CDR2 SMNVEV (reference sequence). The CDR3 reads CASSLGLGGTGYTF. CDR3 coding DNA: TGTGCCAGCAGTTTAGGTTTAGGGGGAACTGGCTACACCTTC.

The CDR3 sequence is CASSRRVAGMGEQYF. The CDR3 DNA sequence: TGTGCCAGCAGCAGGAGGGTAGCGGGGATGGGCGAGCAGTACTTC. The rearrangement joins TRBV6-5 to TRBJ2-7, with 8 bases identical to TRBD2. The V and J ends lost 6 bases and 6 bases, in that order; junction bases with no gene match: 13. This CDR3 has 15 residues. Germline V gene sequence: CDR1 MNHEY, CDR2 SVGAGI.